This T cell receptor beta chain comes out of a study of blood T cell repertoires in COVID-19. Authors' analysis steps: From reference gene primer amplification, estimates of nucleated cell counts were derived. This table comes from immunoSEQ multiplex PCR, and its TCRdb copy is limited to in-frame clones, with some not included. The V and J calls and clone size were taken over from that table, and D and trimming were inferred from the DNA. The data show 150,000 to 250,000 clones, 94% seen once. CDR3 length: 14 residues. Looked up from germline, CDR1 is MNHEY and CDR2 is SVGAGI. Trimming removed 4 bases from V and 7 bases from J, with 11 bases in between.

The TCR comes from a man aged 25-45 years with COVID-19, enrolled during active disease. The chain links TRBV6-5 to TRBJ1-6; no clear D gene. Sequencing used peripheral blood. Here the CDR3 reads CASSWAGSNSPLHF. The CDR3 coding sequence is TGTGCCAGCAGTTGGGCAGGATCAAATTCACCCCTCCACTTT.